The table lists the clone carrying this T cell receptor beta chain with many counts. These data belong to a study of tumor-infiltrating lymphocytes in primary liver carcinoma. Looking at the study overall: Ages ranged from 30 to 69, with HCC or mixed HCC-cholangiocarcinoma. Read depth, roughly 3.5 to 7.5 million productive TCRbeta reads, did not differ significantly between tissues.

Unsorted whole blood supplied the blood RNA, and germline DNA was isolated too. V was trimmed by 5 bases and J by 10 bases, leaving 9 bases between them. The CDR3 has 11 amino acids. Starting from roughly 540 ng of total RNA, TCR beta cDNA was produced with a primer in the constant region. It was through three nested multiplex PCR rounds of slightly modified ARM-PCR that TCR beta libraries arose. The first two PCR rounds used TRBV1-TRBV30 primers with a Cbeta primer, approximately 10 cycles each. TCRdb independently ran MiXCR on the multiplex PCR reads; one entry per CDR3 protein. The sample yields 200,000 or so distinct CDR3 sequences, less than 75% seen once.

This sequence originates from an older woman with primary liver carcinoma and hepatitis B virus infection. Sequencing was done on a sample of peripheral blood. This chain uses TRBV12-3 or TRBV12-4 with TRBJ2-1, with TRBD2 as a possible D gene (6 bases). As DNA, the CDR3 is TGTGCCAGCAGTCAGAGCGGGGAGCAGTTCTTC. Its protein is CASSQSGEQFF.